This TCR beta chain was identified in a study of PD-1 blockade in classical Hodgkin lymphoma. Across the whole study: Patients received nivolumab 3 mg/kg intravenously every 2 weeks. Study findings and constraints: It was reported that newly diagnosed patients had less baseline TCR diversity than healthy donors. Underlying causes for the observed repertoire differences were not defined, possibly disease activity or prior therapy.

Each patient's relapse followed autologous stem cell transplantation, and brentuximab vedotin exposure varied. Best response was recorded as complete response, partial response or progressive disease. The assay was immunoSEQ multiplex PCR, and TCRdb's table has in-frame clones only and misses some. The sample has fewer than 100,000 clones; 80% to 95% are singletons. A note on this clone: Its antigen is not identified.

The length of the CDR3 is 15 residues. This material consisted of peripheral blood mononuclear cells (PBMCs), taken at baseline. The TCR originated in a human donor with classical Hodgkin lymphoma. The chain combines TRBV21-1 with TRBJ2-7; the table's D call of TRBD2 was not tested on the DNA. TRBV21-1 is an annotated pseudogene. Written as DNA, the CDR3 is TGTGCCAGCAGCAGTCAGGGCCAGGGAGGCTACGAGCAGTACTTC. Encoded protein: CASSSQGQGGYEQYF.